The rows below give T cell receptor beta chains drawn from one sample of a study of blood T cell repertoires in COVID-19. This table comes from immunoSEQ multiplex PCR, and its TCRdb copy is limited to in-frame clones, with some not included. The table includes around 390,000 clones, approximately 87% detected once. Material: PBMCs or T cells enriched from blood (not recorded which). The receptors originated from a woman between 50 and 59 years old who had recovered from COVID-19. Both conserved end residues are part of each CDR3. D genes are given only for firm matches. Clone size, where shown, is once, few, many, or a class for clones that have expanded.

cdr3_nt: TGTGCCAGCAGCTTAACCCAACCCCCGGGCTCCTACAATGAGCAGTTCTTC
cdr3_aa: CASSLTQPPGSYNEQFF
j_call: TRBJ2-1
v_call: TRBV7-9
clone_size: few
d_call: .
cdr3_length: 17

cdr3_nt: TGTGCCAGCGAACAGGGGGCGAATCAGCCCCAGCATTTT
cdr3_aa: CASEQGANQPQHF
j_call: TRBJ1-5
v_call: TRBV2
clone_size: once
d_call: TRBD1
cdr3_length: 13

cdr3_nt: TGTGCCAGCAGCGTGCGAGGGGGCCCAGATACGCAGTATTTT
cdr3_aa: CASSVRGGPDTQYF
j_call: TRBJ2-3
v_call: TRBV9
clone_size: few
d_call: TRBD1
cdr3_length: 14

cdr3_nt: TGCGCCAGCAGCCAAGACGACAGCTCCCGAAACGGGGAGCTGTTTTTT
cdr3_aa: CASSQDDSSRNGELFF
j_call: TRBJ2-2
v_call: TRBV4-1
clone_size: .
d_call: .
cdr3_length: 16

cdr3_nt: TGTGCCAGCAGCCGGGACACTAGACCGACGAGCTATGGCTACACCTTC
cdr3_aa: CASSRDTRPTSYGYTF
j_call: TRBJ1-2
v_call: TRBV5-8
clone_size: .
d_call: .
cdr3_length: 16

cdr3_nt: TGTGCCAGCAGTTTCGCTCAGGGGGGTGAGCGCCCCTACACCTTC
cdr3_aa: CASSFAQGGERPYTF
j_call: TRBJ1-2
v_call: TRBV6-5
clone_size: .
d_call: TRBD1
cdr3_length: 15

cdr3_nt: TGTGCCAGCAGTTTCGGGACAGTGGCGACTTCCGGCCAGTACTTC
cdr3_aa: CASSFGTVATSGQYF
j_call: TRBJ2-7
v_call: TRBV27
clone_size: .
d_call: TRBD1
cdr3_length: 15

cdr3_nt: TGCGCCAGCCAAAGGACAGGCGATTATGGCTACACCTTC
cdr3_aa: CASQRTGDYGYTF
j_call: TRBJ1-2
v_call: TRBV5-1
clone_size: .
d_call: TRBD1
cdr3_length: 13

cdr3_nt: TGTGCCAGCAGCTTGGCGCAGGGGGCGTCCTATGGCTACACCTTC
cdr3_aa: CASSLAQGASYGYTF
j_call: TRBJ1-2
v_call: TRBV5-5
clone_size: .
d_call: TRBD1
cdr3_length: 15

cdr3_nt: TGTGCCAGCAGCTTAGGGGAGCGGGGGCTTCAGTATTTT
cdr3_aa: CASSLGERGLQYF
j_call: TRBJ2-3
v_call: TRBV11-2
clone_size: .
d_call: TRBD2
cdr3_length: 13

cdr3_nt: TGCAGTGCCAACAGGGTGAACACCATATATTTT
cdr3_aa: CSANRVNTIYF
j_call: TRBJ1-3
v_call: TRBV20-1
clone_size: .
d_call: .
cdr3_length: 11

cdr3_nt: TGTGCCTGGAGTGTTAGGACACCTGAAGCTTTCTTT
cdr3_aa: CAWSVRTPEAFF
j_call: TRBJ1-1
v_call: TRBV30
clone_size: .
d_call: .
cdr3_length: 12

cdr3_nt: TGTGCCAGCCGTCGAGACCAGGGGCTGGGTGAGCAGTTCTTC
cdr3_aa: CASRRDQGLGEQFF
j_call: TRBJ2-1
v_call: TRBV7-2
clone_size: .
d_call: .
cdr3_length: 14

cdr3_nt: TGTGCCAGCTCACCCCGGGGGGGATCCAGCAATCAGCCCCAGCATTTT
cdr3_aa: CASSPRGGSSNQPQHF
j_call: TRBJ1-5
v_call: TRBV18
clone_size: .
d_call: .
cdr3_length: 16

cdr3_nt: TGCGCCAGCAGCCAAGATTGGGGTAGCGGTTCACCCCTCCACTTT
cdr3_aa: CASSQDWGSGSPLHF
j_call: TRBJ1-6
v_call: TRBV4-1
clone_size: .
d_call: .
cdr3_length: 15

cdr3_nt: TGCGCCAGCAGCTCTGGTTTTGATGGGAGCTCTGGAAACACCATATATTTT
cdr3_aa: CASSSGFDGSSGNTIYF
j_call: TRBJ1-3
v_call: TRBV5-1
clone_size: .
d_call: .
cdr3_length: 17

cdr3_nt: TGTGCCAGCAGCCCCGCCCGACAGGGACGTAGCAATCAGCCCCAGCATTTT
cdr3_aa: CASSPARQGRSNQPQHF
j_call: TRBJ1-5
v_call: TRBV28
clone_size: .
d_call: TRBD1
cdr3_length: 17

cdr3_nt: TGTGCCAGCAGCCTCGTTGGGGGGGCTTTTGTAAAACTGTTTTTT
cdr3_aa: CASSLVGGAFVKLFF
j_call: TRBJ1-4
v_call: TRBV7-9
clone_size: .
d_call: .
cdr3_length: 15